The 19 T cell receptor beta chains presented below share a single source sample, sequenced in a study of blood T cell repertoires in COVID-19. The data were produced by immunoSEQ multiplex PCR, yet TCRdb's version contains in-frame clones alone and is incomplete. The table lists about 280,000 clones, 85% of them singletons. The sample consisted of PBMCs or T cells enriched from blood (not recorded which). Receptor source: a woman aged 50 to 65 who had recovered from COVID-19.

The J gene is TRBJ1-5, the V gene TRBV12-3 or TRBV12-4, with a tentative D call TRBD1 (6 bases). The CDR3 sequence is 13 residues long. V lost 10 bases and J 0 bases, leaving 10 bases between the germline ends. This CDR3 is CATRGFSNQPQHF. As DNA, the CDR3 is TGTGCCACCAGGGGCTTTAGCAATCAGCCCCAGCATTTT.

V gene TRBV6-5 combines with J gene TRBJ1-4, with TRBD1 matching 7 bases. The V segment lost 0 bases and the J segment 8 bases; nucleotides outside the gene matches: 9. Germline-derived CDR1 and CDR2 are MNHEY and SVGAGI. The CDR3 spans 16 residues. This chain's CDR3 is CASSYSKGQVVEKLFF. Written as DNA, the CDR3 is TGTGCCAGCAGTTACTCGAAAGGACAGGTAGTGGAAAAACTGTTTTTT.

V and J are TRBV28 and TRBJ1-4; 10 nucleotides match TRBD1. Germline CDR1 and CDR2: MDHEN and SYDVKM. CDR3 length: 16 residues. With 3 bases clipped from V and 8 bases from J, the junction kept 9 bases outside the gene matches. The CDR3 region is CASSFSRQGAWEKLFF. The CDR3 DNA follows: TGTGCCAGCAGTTTTAGCCGACAGGGGGCTTGGGAAAAACTGTTTTTT.

The chain couples TRBV2 to TRBJ2-7; 7 nucleotides agree with TRBD1. The CDR3 has 14 residues. Germline trimming cut 6 bases from V and 3 bases from J; bases unmatched to any gene: 8. The V gene's germline CDR1 is SNHLY and CDR2 FYNNEI. Here the CDR3 reads CASSGLTGRYEQYF. In nucleotides, the CDR3 is TGTGCCAGCAGCGGATTGACAGGGCGCTACGAGCAGTACTTC.

The V and J genes are TRBV5-6 and TRBJ1-1; D unclear. The V end was cut by 4 bases, the J end by 7 bases, with 11 bases between. CDR3 length: 12 residues. CDR1 and CDR2 from the germline V gene are SGHDT and YYEEEE. This CDR3 reads CASSPDGDEAFF. CDR3 sequence (DNA): TGTGCCAGCAGCCCGGACGGGGATGAAGCTTTCTTT.

There are a few counts of this clone. V and J are TRBV28 and TRBJ1-2; 9 positions match TRBD1. Germline CDR1 is MDHEN and CDR2 is SYDVKM. CDR3 length: 15 amino acids. J lost 3 bases, V lost 6 bases, and 8 bases had no gene match. CDR3 DNA sequence: TGTGCCAGCAGCCGCGGACAGGGGAGGGACTATGGCTACACCTTC. This encodes CASSRGQGRDYGYTF.

The chain links TRBV7-2 to TRBJ2-3, with a tentative D call TRBD2 (6 bases). Germline loops: CDR1 SGHTA, CDR2 FQGNSA. The CDR3 runs to 15 residues. V was cut by 5 bases and J by 0 bases, with 12 bases left in between. The CDR3 sequence: CASSEGGRSTDTQYF. The CDR3 coding sequence is TGTGCCAGCAGCGAAGGAGGGAGAAGCACAGATACGCAGTATTTT.

This sequence joins TRBV19 and TRBJ2-7; D is unresolved. The V end was cut by 5 bases, the J end by 4 bases, with 12 bases between. The CDR3 extends over 13 amino acids. Germline assignment: CDR1 LNHDA and CDR2 SQIVND (reference sequence). CDR3 residues: CASSFGAGYEQYF. CDR3 nucleotide sequence: TGTGCCAGTAGTTTCGGAGCCGGGTACGAGCAGTACTTC.

The chain has TRBV12-3 or TRBV12-4 and TRBJ1-5, with D unresolved. This CDR3 region has 13 residues. Trimming took 6 bases from V and 8 from J, leaving 14 bases between them. CDR3 residues: CASSPGVYEPQHF. CDR3 nucleotides: TGTGCCAGCAGCCCCGGGGTTTACGAGCCCCAGCATTTT.

V and J are TRBV28 and TRBJ1-6, with D perhaps TRBD1 (6 bases). The germline V and J ends were trimmed by 3 bases and 5 bases, with 8 bases remaining between them. Germline CDR1 reads MDHEN; CDR2 reads SYDVKM. The CDR3 length is 14 residues. Here the CDR3 DNA reads TGTGCCAGCAGTTTCGCAGGGGATAATTCACCCCTCCACTTT. Translation: CASSFAGDNSPLHF.

The V and J genes are TRBV15 and TRBJ2-1, with 10 positions matching TRBD2. The CDR3 consists of 16 residues. The germline CDR1 and CDR2 sequences are LNHNV and YYDKDF (reference sequence). The V gene end was trimmed by 1 base and the J gene end by 6 bases; junction bases not matched to a gene: 6. CDR3 region: CATSRAGSGRANEQFF. The CDR3 DNA reads TGTGCCACCAGCAGAGCTGGGAGCGGGAGGGCCAATGAGCAGTTCTTC. The full variable domain, completed using reference TRBV15 and TRBJ2-1, is DAMVIQNPRYQVTQFGKPVTLSCSQTLNHNVMYWYQQKSSQAPKLLFHYYDKDFNNEADTPDNFQSRRPNTSFCFLDIRSPGLGDTAMYLCATSRAGSGRANEQFFGPGTRLTVL.

CDR3 residues: CASSTSGKGGYGYTF. The CDR3, as DNA: TGTGCCAGTAGTACGTCAGGGAAGGGAGGCTATGGCTACACCTTC. This rearrangement joins TRBV19 to TRBJ1-2; D perhaps matches TRBD1 (5 bases). Trimming removed 4 bases at V and 4 bases at J, with 16 bases between. The CDR3 is 15 residues long. Germline CDR1 and CDR2: LNHDA and SQIVND (reference sequence).

Regarding this clone: The same CDR3 arises from other DNA sequences in this sample as well. The chain uses TRBV5-8 and TRBJ2-2, with TRBD1 as a possible D gene (5 bases). CDR1 and CDR2 (germline): SGHTS, YDEGEE. This CDR3 is built from 17 residues. Trimming left V 4 bases short and J 0 bases short, with 16 bases between. CDR3 DNA sequence: TGTGCCAGCAGCCTCCCCCGCGAAGGGGCGAACACCGGGGAGCTGTTTTTT. This gives the protein CASSLPREGANTGELFF.

The chain is built from TRBV6-2 or TRBV6-3 and TRBJ1-5; D remains unclear. There are 14 residues in the CDR3. From germline, CDR1 is MNHEY and CDR2 SVGEGT. The germline V and J ends were trimmed by 2 bases and 4 bases, with 9 bases remaining between them. The CDR3 DNA is TGTGCCAGCAGTTACCCAGGCCTAAATCAGCCCCAGCATTTT. It yields the protein CASSYPGLNQPQHF.

V is TRBV18 and J is TRBJ2-2, with 7 positions matching TRBD1. The CDR3 contains 16 residues. V lost 4 bases to trimming and J lost 4 bases; unmatched junction nucleotides: 9. Germline CDR1 and CDR2: KGHSH and LQKENI. CDR3 DNA sequence: TGTGCCAGCTCACGAGTCGTGGGACAGTTCACCGGGGAGCTGTTTTTT. This gives the protein CASSRVVGQFTGELFF.

The chain links TRBV7-3 to TRBJ2-1, with TRBD2 matching 10 bases. The CDR3 has 16 residues. Germline V lookup: CDR1 SGHTA, CDR2 FQGTGA. Trimming removed 6 bases from V and 1 base from J; junction bases left unmatched: 6. The CDR3 DNA follows: TGTGCCAGCAGTGCTATTAGCGGGGGGTCCTACAATGAGCAGTTCTTC. This gives the protein CASSAISGGSYNEQFF. Combining the CDR3 with reference TRBV7-3 and TRBJ2-1 gives the whole variable domain GAGVSQTPSNKVTEKGKYVELRCDPISGHTALYWYRQSLGQGPEFLIYFQGTGAADDSGLPNDRFFAVRPEGSVSTLKIQRTERGDSAVYLCASSAISGGSYNEQFFGPGTRLTVL.

The chain combines TRBV3-1 (or the pseudogene TRBV3-2) with TRBJ2-2; D unresolved. The germline V gene has CDR1 LGHDT and CDR2 YNNKEL (reference sequence). Trimming removed 2 bases from V and 1 base from J, with 5 bases in between. The CDR3 is 14 residues long. CDR3 bases: TGTGCCAGCAGCCAACCAGTGAACACCGGGGAGCTGTTTTTT. Its protein is CASSQPVNTGELFF.

This clone was found once. CDR3 protein: CASSAPRRANTEAFF. In nucleotides, the CDR3 is TGTGCCAGCAGCGCTCCTCGCCGCGCGAACACTGAAGCTTTCTTT. This chain joins TRBV5-6 and TRBJ1-1; D is unresolved. Trimming pared 4 bases from V and 1 base from J, leaving 14 bases between. This CDR3 has 15 residues. CDR1 and CDR2 from the germline V gene are SGHDT and YYEEEE.

The J gene is TRBJ2-1, the V gene TRBV24-1, with D maybe TRBD2 (5 bases). The V gene's germline CDR1 is KGHDR and CDR2 SFDVKD. V dropped 1 base and J dropped 0 bases, with 6 bases sitting between them. This CDR3 is 15 amino acids long. CDR3 coding DNA: TGTGCCACCAGTGATTTCACTAGCTCCTACAATGAGCAGTTCTTC. Translation gives CATSDFTSSYNEQFF.